This entry concerns a single TCR beta chain. Its antigen is undetermined. The sample comes from a study of shared clonotypes between healthy human individuals. Naive-designated CD8 cells lacked CD45RO, were positively enriched for CCR7, and omitted terminally differentiated effector memory CD45RA+ cells. The V gene lost 8 bases and the J gene lost 3 bases, with 14 bases spanning the gap. CDR3 length: 14 amino acids. Germline CDR1 and CDR2: SEHNR and FQNEAQ (reference sequence). Study-wide results and limits: Roughly 5% of naive CD4 clonotypes were shared across a few donors. Only blood was sampled, and tissue TCR repertoires likely differ from blood ones. The donor pool, a small one, limited the genetic and exposure-history diversity represented.

Several immunoSEQ 96-well plates shared each subset's DNA, each plate a replicate. Sequenced by immunoSEQ multiplex PCR; TCRdb stores in-frame clones only, minus some. This table holds fewer than 800,000 clones, 90% to 95% found once. Sequencing input: naive CD8+ T cells sorted from blood. The TCR sequence derives from a young man in good health. The V and J genes are TRBV7-9 and TRBJ2-1; perhaps TRBD1 as D (6 bases). CDR3 DNA: TGTGCCAGCGGGGGCGGTACGGTCTACAATGAGCAGTTCTTC. Encoded protein: CASGGGTVYNEQFF.